Following are 4 T cell receptor beta chains from one sample sequenced in a study of T cell responses to AZD1222 COVID-19 vaccine. Data came from immunoSEQ multiplex PCR; TCRdb stores just in-frame clones and leaves some out. The sample shows about 190,000 clones, around 93% of them seen only once. The sample in question was peripheral blood, obtained on day 0 of AZD1222 vaccination. These receptors originate from an adult in good health.

This chain joins TRBV7-9 and TRBJ1-3; no definite D call. CDR1 is SEHNR, CDR2 FQNEAQ, per germline (reference sequence). The CDR3 has 12 amino acids. Trimming took 5 bases from V and 4 from J, leaving 6 bases between them. The CDR3 reads CASSPAGNTIYF. The CDR3, as DNA: TGTGCCAGCAGCCCGGCCGGAAACACCATATATTTT.

This sequence joins TRBV30 and TRBJ1-4; 10 nucleotides line up with TRBD1. Germline V gives CDR1 GTSNPN, CDR2 SVGIG (reference sequence). The CDR3 extends over 14 amino acids. Unmatched junction bases numbered 7, after V lost 4 bases and J lost 8 bases. Written as DNA, the CDR3 is TGTGCCTGGACCCGACAGGGGGCGCGGGAAAAACTGTTTTTT. It yields the protein CAWTRQGAREKLFF.

CDR3 protein: CATGLAILPGELFF. The CDR3 DNA follows: TGTGCCACGGGACTAGCTATTTTGCCCGGGGAGCTGTTTTTT. The gene calls are TRBV6-5 and TRBJ2-2; 9 nucleotides line up with TRBD2. With 10 bases clipped from V and 6 bases from J, the junction kept 9 bases outside the gene matches. Germline CDR1 MNHEY, CDR2 SVGAGI. This CDR3 spans 14 amino acids.

In DNA form, the CDR3 reads TGCGCCAGCAGCTTTGGTTCCGTCGGAGGCTACGAGCAGTACTTC. Amino acid sequence: CASSFGSVGGYEQYF. This chain connects TRBV5-1 to TRBJ2-7, with a weak D call TRBD2 (5 bases). Per the germline V gene, CDR1 is SGHRS and CDR2 is YFSETQ. The CDR3 spans 15 residues. Deletions cut 2 bases from V and 3 bases from J, with 15 bases between.